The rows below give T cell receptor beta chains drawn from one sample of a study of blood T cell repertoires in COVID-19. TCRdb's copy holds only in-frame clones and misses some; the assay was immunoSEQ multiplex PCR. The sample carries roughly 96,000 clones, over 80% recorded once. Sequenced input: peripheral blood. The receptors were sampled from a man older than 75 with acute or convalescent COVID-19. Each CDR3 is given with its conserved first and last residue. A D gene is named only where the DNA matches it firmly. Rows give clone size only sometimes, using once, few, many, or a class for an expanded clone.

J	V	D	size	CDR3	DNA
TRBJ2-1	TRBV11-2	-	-	CASTYRDSYNEQFF	TGTGCCAGCACCTACAGGGATTCCTACAATGAGCAGTTCTTC
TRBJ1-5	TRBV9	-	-	CASSASGRVNQPQHF	TGTGCCAGCAGCGCCTCGGGGAGGGTCAATCAGCCCCAGCATTTT
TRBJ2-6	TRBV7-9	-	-	CASRGPGGANVLTF	TGTGCCAGTAGGGGCCCTGGGGGGGCCAACGTCCTGACTTTC
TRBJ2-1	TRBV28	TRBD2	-	CASSYGGSSYNEQFF	TGTGCCAGCAGTTACGGGGGGAGCTCCTACAATGAGCAGTTCTTC
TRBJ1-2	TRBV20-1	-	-	CSPRGGYTF	TGCAGCCCCCGAGGGGGCTACACCTTC
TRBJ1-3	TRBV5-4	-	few	CASSLGQLAGNTIYF	TGTGCCAGCAGCTTAGGACAGTTGGCTGGAAACACCATATATTTT
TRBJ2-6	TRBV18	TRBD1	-	CASSPIGTANSGANVLTF	TGTGCCAGCTCACCGATCGGGACAGCAAACTCTGGGGCCAACGTCCTGACTTTC
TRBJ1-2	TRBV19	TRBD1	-	CASSQTGDNGYTF	TGTGCCAGTAGCCAGACAGGGGACAACGGCTACACCTTC
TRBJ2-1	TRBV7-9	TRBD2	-	CASSPRGLAGDHNEQFF	TGTGCCAGCAGCCCGCGGGGGCTAGCGGGAGACCACAATGAGCAGTTCTTC
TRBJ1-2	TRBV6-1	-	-	CASSESNYGYTF	TGTGCCAGCAGTGAATCAAACTATGGCTACACCTTC
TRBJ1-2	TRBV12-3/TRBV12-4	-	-	CASSISTNYGYTF	TGTGCCAGCAGCATATCTACTAACTATGGCTACACCTTC
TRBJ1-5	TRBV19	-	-	CASNFGLNQPQHF	TGTGCCAGTAATTTTGGGCTCAATCAGCCCCAGCATTTT
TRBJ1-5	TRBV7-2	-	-	CASSSQTGNNQPQHF	TGTGCCAGCAGCTCGCAAACCGGGAACAATCAGCCCCAGCATTTT
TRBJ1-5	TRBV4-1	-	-	CASSQSGSGGNQPQHF	TGCGCCAGCAGCCAGTCGGGCTCCGGGGGGAATCAGCCCCAGCATTTT
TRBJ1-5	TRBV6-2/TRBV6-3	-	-	CASSYSYSRGKAGNQPQHF	TGTGCCAGCAGTTACTCGTACAGCAGGGGTAAGGCGGGCAATCAGCCCCAGCATTTT
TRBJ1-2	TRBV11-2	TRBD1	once	CASSSGQISYGYTF	TGTGCCAGCAGCTCGGGACAGATAAGTTATGGCTACACCTTC
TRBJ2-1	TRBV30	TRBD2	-	CAWSVTGLAGANEQFF	TGTGCCTGGAGTGTAACGGGACTAGCGGGAGCCAATGAGCAGTTCTTC
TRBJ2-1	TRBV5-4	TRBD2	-	CASSRGQGGRRGEQFF	TGTGCCAGCAGCCGGGGTCAAGGCGGGAGGCGTGGTGAGCAGTTCTTC
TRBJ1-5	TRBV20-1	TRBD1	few	CSASTAHSGGTRQPQHF	TGCAGTGCTAGTACGGCCCATTCAGGGGGCACAAGACAGCCCCAGCATTTT
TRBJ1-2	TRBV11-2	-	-	CASSPRQTYGYTF	TGTGCCAGCAGCCCTAGACAGACCTATGGTTACACCTTC
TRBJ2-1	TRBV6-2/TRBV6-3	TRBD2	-	CASSSAGRAGGGDEQFF	TGTGCCAGCAGTTCCGCTGGAAGGGCGGGAGGGGGAGATGAGCAGTTCTTC
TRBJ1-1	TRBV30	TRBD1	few	CAWSGTGGYTEAFF	TGTGCCTGGTCGGGAACAGGGGGCTATACTGAAGCTTTCTTT
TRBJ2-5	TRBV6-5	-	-	CASRPLVGAGETQYF	TGTGCCAGCAGACCCCTTGTGGGGGCAGGGGAGACCCAGTACTTC
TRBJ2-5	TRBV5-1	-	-	CASSPRTVQETQYF	TGCGCCAGCAGCCCCAGGACAGTGCAAGAGACCCAGTACTTC
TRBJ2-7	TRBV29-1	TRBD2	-	CSVEDLGGGYEQYF	TGCAGCGTTGAAGATCTGGGCGGGGGCTACGAGCAGTACTTC
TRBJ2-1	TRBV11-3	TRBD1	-	CASSPGTGANEQFF	TGTGCCAGCAGCCCCGGGACAGGGGCCAATGAGCAGTTCTTC
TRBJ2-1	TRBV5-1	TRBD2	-	CASSLGGLAGGRNEQFF	TGCGCCAGCAGCTTGGGTGGACTAGCGGGAGGGCGCAATGAGCAGTTCTTC
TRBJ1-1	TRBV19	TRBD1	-	CASSIKSRGTGNTEAFF	TGTGCCAGTAGTATAAAAAGTAGGGGGACAGGGAACACTGAAGCTTTCTTT
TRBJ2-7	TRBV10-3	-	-	CAISAQGGYQDEQYF	TGTGCCATCAGCGCTCAGGGAGGTTATCAGGACGAGCAGTACTTC
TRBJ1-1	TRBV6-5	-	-	CASSNSRGNTEAFF	TGTGCCAGCAGTAATTCGAGAGGGAACACTGAAGCTTTCTTT
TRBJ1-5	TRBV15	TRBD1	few	CATSRGPGQGAYSNQPQHF	TGTGCCACCAGCAGAGGTCCGGGACAGGGGGCTTATAGCAATCAGCCCCAGCATTTT
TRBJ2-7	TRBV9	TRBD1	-	CASSVGVTGSFSEQYF	TGTGCCAGCAGCGTAGGGGTGACAGGGTCGTTCTCCGAGCAGTACTTC
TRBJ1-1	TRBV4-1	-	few	CASSQESRGTEAFF	TGCGCCAGCAGCCAAGAGTCCCGGGGCACTGAAGCTTTCTTT
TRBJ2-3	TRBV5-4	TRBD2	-	CASSGIAGGGMGTDTQYF	TGTGCCAGCAGTGGGATAGCGGGCGGGGGGATGGGCACAGATACGCAGTATTTT
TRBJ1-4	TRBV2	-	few	CASSEDGRGNEKLFF	TGTGCCAGCAGTGAAGACGGGCGGGGAAATGAAAAACTGTTTTTT
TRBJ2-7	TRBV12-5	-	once	CASGRSSYEQYF	TGTGCTAGTGGACGGTCTTCCTACGAGCAGTACTTC
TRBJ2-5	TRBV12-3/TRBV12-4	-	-	CASSFRGSETQYF	TGTGCCAGCAGTTTTCGGGGGTCGGAGACCCAGTACTTC
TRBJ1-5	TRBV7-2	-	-	CASSPGHLSNQPQHF	TGTGCCAGCAGCCCGGGACATCTTAGCAATCAGCCCCAGCATTTT
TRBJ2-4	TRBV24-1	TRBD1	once	CATSDPNPGQGVQNIQYF	TGTGCCACCAGTGATCCCAATCCGGGACAGGGTGTACAAAACATTCAGTACTTC
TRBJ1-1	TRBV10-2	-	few	CASSDLQQTEAFF	TGCGCCAGCAGTGACCTGCAACAAACTGAAGCTTTCTTT
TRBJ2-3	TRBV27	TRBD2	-	CASSSPTSGVTDTQYF	TGTGCCAGCAGTTCCCCGACTAGCGGGGTCACAGATACGCAGTATTTT
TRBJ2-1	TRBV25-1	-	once	CASRPTVNNEQFF	TGTGCCAGCAGACCGACAGTTAACAATGAGCAGTTCTTC
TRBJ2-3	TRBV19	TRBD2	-	CASSVGGSGTRPTDTQYF	TGTGCCAGTAGTGTAGGAGGATCCGGGACTAGACCCACAGATACGCAGTATTTT
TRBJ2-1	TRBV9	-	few	CASSPQGKSSYNEQFF	TGTGCCAGCAGCCCCCAGGGGAAGAGCTCCTACAATGAGCAGTTCTTC
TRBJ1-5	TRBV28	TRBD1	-	CASSWTGVRNQPQHF	TGTGCCAGCAGTTGGACAGGGGTGCGGAATCAGCCCCAGCATTTT
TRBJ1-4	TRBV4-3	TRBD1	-	CASSQHQGASNEKLFF	TGCGCCAGCAGCCAGCATCAGGGGGCTTCTAATGAAAAACTGTTTTTT
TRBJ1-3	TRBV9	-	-	CASSVGSRGADTIYF	TGTGCCAGCAGCGTAGGCTCCAGGGGAGCGGACACCATATATTTT
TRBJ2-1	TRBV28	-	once	CASRTAGLTDEQFF	TGTGCCAGCCGAACCGCGGGTTTAACCGATGAGCAGTTCTTC
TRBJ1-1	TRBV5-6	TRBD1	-	CASSPRQGSYTEAFF	TGTGCCAGCAGCCCCCGACAGGGGTCTTACACTGAAGCTTTCTTT
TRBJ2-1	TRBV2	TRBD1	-	CASTRQGFRGDEQFF	TGTGCCAGCACAAGACAGGGGTTTAGGGGGGATGAGCAGTTCTTC
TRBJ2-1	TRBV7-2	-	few	CASSPRAGDYVNEQFF	TGTGCCAGCAGCCCGAGGGCAGGGGATTATGTAAATGAGCAGTTCTTC
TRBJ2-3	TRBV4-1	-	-	CASRPTFTDTQYF	TGCGCCAGCAGACCAACTTTCACAGATACGCAGTATTTT
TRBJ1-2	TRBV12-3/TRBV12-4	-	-	CASSGSTYGYTF	TGTGCCAGTTCGGGGAGCACCTATGGCTACACCTTC
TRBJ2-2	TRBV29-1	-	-	CSVAYRGTGELFF	TGCAGCGTAGCGTATCGGGGGACCGGGGAGCTGTTTTTT